A selection of T cell receptor beta chains follows, all from one sample in a study of blood T cell repertoires in COVID-19. Clones were read by immunoSEQ multiplex PCR, and TCRdb kept only the in-frame ones, dropping some. Found here are more than 300,000 clones, under 85% of them singletons; the top ten hold approximately 5%. Input material: PBMCs or T cells enriched from blood (not recorded which). These receptors came from a woman aged 45-65 years who had recovered from COVID-19. Both conserved end residues are part of each CDR3. A D gene is named only where the DNA matches it firmly. Part of the rows lack a size; the others show once, few, many or a class for expanded clones.

j_gene: TRBJ1-2; d_gene: NA; abundance: NA; v_gene: TRBV6-1; CDR3nt: TGTGCCAGCAGTGATTCTTATTCAGGGTTCTTGACCTTC; CDR3aa: CASSDSYSGFLTF
j_gene: TRBJ2-1; d_gene: NA; abundance: NA; v_gene: TRBV4-2; CDR3nt: TGTGCCAGCAGCCAAGAGGGCGGCAGGGGATACAATGAGCAGTTCTTC; CDR3aa: CASSQEGGRGYNEQFF
j_gene: TRBJ1-3; d_gene: TRBD1; abundance: NA; v_gene: TRBV5-4; CDR3nt: TGTGCCAGCAGCCCCGACAGGGAGATCTCTGGAAACACCATATATTTT; CDR3aa: CASSPDREISGNTIYF
j_gene: TRBJ1-2; d_gene: NA; abundance: NA; v_gene: TRBV19; CDR3nt: TGTGCCAGTAGTATAGATCGGGGGGATGGCTACACCTTC; CDR3aa: CASSIDRGDGYTF
j_gene: TRBJ1-1; d_gene: TRBD1; abundance: NA; v_gene: TRBV7-6; CDR3nt: TGTGCCAGCAGCCCCGGACAGGGTTTGAACACTGAAGCTTTCTTT; CDR3aa: CASSPGQGLNTEAFF
j_gene: TRBJ2-2; d_gene: NA; abundance: NA; v_gene: TRBV4-1; CDR3nt: TGCGCCAGCAGCCAGGGGACACGCTCGAACACCGGGGAGCTGTTTTTT; CDR3aa: CASSQGTRSNTGELFF
j_gene: TRBJ2-3; d_gene: NA; abundance: NA; v_gene: TRBV6-5; CDR3nt: TGTGCAAGCGGGTTACGAGGAGATACGCAGTATTTT; CDR3aa: CASGLRGDTQYF
j_gene: TRBJ1-2; d_gene: TRBD1; abundance: once; v_gene: TRBV19; CDR3nt: TGTGCCAGTACCTCAGGACAGGGGCTCTATGGCTACACCTTC; CDR3aa: CASTSGQGLYGYTF
j_gene: TRBJ2-7; d_gene: TRBD2; abundance: NA; v_gene: TRBV5-5; CDR3nt: TGTGCCAGCAGCTCGGGACTAGCGGGGGACGAGCAGTACTTC; CDR3aa: CASSSGLAGDEQYF
j_gene: TRBJ1-1; d_gene: NA; abundance: NA; v_gene: TRBV5-1; CDR3nt: TGCGCCAGCAGCATCCGACAGGATAACACTGAAGCTTTCTTT; CDR3aa: CASSIRQDNTEAFF
j_gene: TRBJ1-6; d_gene: NA; abundance: NA; v_gene: TRBV5-5; CDR3nt: TGTGCCAGCGACAGAGGTAACTCGCGGACTAATTCACCCCTCCACTTT; CDR3aa: CASDRGNSRTNSPLHF
j_gene: TRBJ2-2; d_gene: TRBD1; abundance: NA; v_gene: TRBV11-3; CDR3nt: TGTGCCAGCAGCTCCAACTGGGACAGGACCGGGGAGCTGTTTTTT; CDR3aa: CASSSNWDRTGELFF
j_gene: TRBJ1-1; d_gene: NA; abundance: many; v_gene: TRBV25-1; CDR3nt: TGTGCCAGCAGTTTCACGGGATCGAACACTGAAGCTTTCTTT; CDR3aa: CASSFTGSNTEAFF
j_gene: TRBJ2-7; d_gene: NA; abundance: once; v_gene: TRBV7-8; CDR3nt: TGTGCCAGCAGCTTACATCGCCCAAATGAATGGCAGTACGAGCAGTACTTC; CDR3aa: CASSLHRPNEWQYEQYF
j_gene: TRBJ1-2; d_gene: TRBD1; abundance: NA; v_gene: TRBV19; CDR3nt: TGTGCCAGTAGAGAGGGCCAGGGGGCTGGTGGCTACACCTTC; CDR3aa: CASREGQGAGGYTF
j_gene: TRBJ2-1; d_gene: NA; abundance: NA; v_gene: TRBV11-3; CDR3nt: TGTGCCAGCAGCGGGAGGGGGGAGCAGTTCTTC; CDR3aa: CASSGRGEQFF
j_gene: TRBJ1-2; d_gene: TRBD1; abundance: NA; v_gene: TRBV4-3; CDR3nt: TGCGCCAGCAGCCAAGCCGCACAGGGGATAGCTAACTATGGCTACACCTTC; CDR3aa: CASSQAAQGIANYGYTF
j_gene: TRBJ1-2; d_gene: TRBD1; abundance: once; v_gene: TRBV19; CDR3nt: TGTGCCAGTAGTTCCCTCGGGACAGCTTATGGCTACACCTTC; CDR3aa: CASSSLGTAYGYTF
j_gene: TRBJ1-1; d_gene: NA; abundance: NA; v_gene: TRBV6-5; CDR3nt: TGTGCCAGCAGTTACTCAGTGTTCGAGATGAACACTGAAGCTTTCTTT; CDR3aa: CASSYSVFEMNTEAFF
j_gene: TRBJ1-2; d_gene: TRBD1; abundance: few; v_gene: TRBV3-1/TRBV3-2; CDR3nt: TGTGCCAGCAGCCCGACAGGGGGCGCGGGCTACACCTTC; CDR3aa: CASSPTGGAGYTF
j_gene: TRBJ2-2; d_gene: NA; abundance: NA; v_gene: TRBV5-1; CDR3nt: TGCGCCAGCAGCCCCCCGGCCTCTGAACTAACCGGGGAGCTGTTTTTT; CDR3aa: CASSPPASELTGELFF
j_gene: TRBJ1-6; d_gene: TRBD1; abundance: NA; v_gene: TRBV4-1; CDR3nt: TGCGCCAGCAGCCAAGCACAGGGGGCAGGGTCACCCCTCCACTTT; CDR3aa: CASSQAQGAGSPLHF
j_gene: TRBJ1-5; d_gene: TRBD1; abundance: NA; v_gene: TRBV2; CDR3nt: TGTGCCAGCAGTGGACAGGGATTAGGCTCGGAGCCCCAGCATTTT; CDR3aa: CASSGQGLGSEPQHF
j_gene: TRBJ2-2; d_gene: TRBD1; abundance: NA; v_gene: TRBV7-9; CDR3nt: TGTGCCAGCAGCTCGGGACAGGTGACCGGGGAGCTGTTTTTT; CDR3aa: CASSSGQVTGELFF
j_gene: TRBJ1-2; d_gene: TRBD1; abundance: NA; v_gene: TRBV5-4; CDR3nt: TGTGCCAGCAGCCTAGAGGACAGGGGTTTCAATGGCTACACCTTC; CDR3aa: CASSLEDRGFNGYTF
j_gene: TRBJ2-1; d_gene: TRBD2; abundance: NA; v_gene: TRBV3-1/TRBV3-2; CDR3nt: TGTGCCAGCAGCCAACAGCGGGGACTCTACAATGAGCAGTTCTTC; CDR3aa: CASSQQRGLYNEQFF
j_gene: TRBJ1-2; d_gene: NA; abundance: NA; v_gene: TRBV9; CDR3nt: TGTGCCAGCAGCGCCGATCCGGACAGATCCTATGGCTACACCTTC; CDR3aa: CASSADPDRSYGYTF
j_gene: TRBJ2-7; d_gene: NA; abundance: NA; v_gene: TRBV9; CDR3nt: TGTGCCAGCAGCGTATCCTTGGGGGGGCCGGGCTACGAGCAGTACTTC; CDR3aa: CASSVSLGGPGYEQYF
j_gene: TRBJ2-1; d_gene: NA; abundance: NA; v_gene: TRBV3-1/TRBV3-2; CDR3nt: TGTGCCAGCAGCCTTTCTTGGGCAAGCTCCTACAATGAGCAGTTCTTC; CDR3aa: CASSLSWASSYNEQFF
j_gene: TRBJ2-6; d_gene: TRBD1; abundance: NA; v_gene: TRBV30; CDR3nt: TGTGCCTGGTTGCCGGGACAGGGTTTAGCTGGGGCCAACGTCCTGACTTTC; CDR3aa: CAWLPGQGLAGANVLTF
j_gene: TRBJ2-5; d_gene: NA; abundance: NA; v_gene: TRBV7-2; CDR3nt: TGTGCCAGCAGCCTAGGACAGATAACTCAAGAGACCCAGTACTTC; CDR3aa: CASSLGQITQETQYF
j_gene: TRBJ1-1; d_gene: NA; abundance: NA; v_gene: TRBV9; CDR3nt: TGTGCCAGCAGCGTAAAGTCGGGGAACACTGAAGCTTTCTTT; CDR3aa: CASSVKSGNTEAFF
j_gene: TRBJ2-5; d_gene: NA; abundance: NA; v_gene: TRBV7-2; CDR3nt: TGTGCCAGCAGCTCCCAGGGGTACCAAGAGACCCAGTACTTC; CDR3aa: CASSSQGYQETQYF
j_gene: TRBJ2-1; d_gene: NA; abundance: NA; v_gene: TRBV5-5; CDR3nt: TGTGCCAGCAGCTTGATCGGGGGTGGGTCCTACAATGAGCAGTTCTTC; CDR3aa: CASSLIGGGSYNEQFF
j_gene: TRBJ1-5; d_gene: NA; abundance: many; v_gene: TRBV28; CDR3nt: TGTGCCAGCAGTACCCTCGGGGGAAGCAATCAGCCCCAGCATTTT; CDR3aa: CASSTLGGSNQPQHF
j_gene: TRBJ1-6; d_gene: NA; abundance: NA; v_gene: TRBV5-1; CDR3nt: TGCGCCAGCAGGCTAGGTCATCAGGGAAATTCACCCCTCCACTTT; CDR3aa: CASRLGHQGNSPLHF
j_gene: TRBJ1-5; d_gene: TRBD1; abundance: NA; v_gene: TRBV6-6; CDR3nt: TGTGCCAGCCTAAGGACGACAGGGGAGCCCCAGCATTTT; CDR3aa: CASLRTTGEPQHF
j_gene: TRBJ1-2; d_gene: TRBD1; abundance: NA; v_gene: TRBV9; CDR3nt: TGTGCCAGCAGCGCGGAGGGACAGCCAGCTAGCGGCTACACCTTC; CDR3aa: CASSAEGQPASGYTF
j_gene: TRBJ2-5; d_gene: NA; abundance: NA; v_gene: TRBV5-5; CDR3nt: TGTGCCAGCAGACTACAGGGATCCCCCCAAGAGACCCAGTACTTC; CDR3aa: CASRLQGSPQETQYF
j_gene: TRBJ1-1; d_gene: TRBD1; abundance: NA; v_gene: TRBV15; CDR3nt: TGTGCCACCAGCAGAGATGGGACAGGGAAAGACACTGAAGCTTTCTTT; CDR3aa: CATSRDGTGKDTEAFF
j_gene: TRBJ1-1; d_gene: NA; abundance: once; v_gene: TRBV7-2; CDR3nt: TGTGCCAGCAGCTTAAAGCTAACCCGGGGGAACACTGAAGCTTTCTTT; CDR3aa: CASSLKLTRGNTEAFF
j_gene: TRBJ2-1; d_gene: TRBD2; abundance: NA; v_gene: TRBV10-2; CDR3nt: TGCGCCAGCAGTGGTGGGACTAGCGACCGATACAATGAGCAGTTCTTC; CDR3aa: CASSGGTSDRYNEQFF
j_gene: TRBJ2-5; d_gene: NA; abundance: once; v_gene: TRBV10-1; CDR3nt: TGCGCCAGCAGTGACATAGACAATGGGGCGGATTCAGAGACCCAGTACTTC; CDR3aa: CASSDIDNGADSETQYF
j_gene: TRBJ1-5; d_gene: NA; abundance: NA; v_gene: TRBV2; CDR3nt: TGTGCCAGCAGTGAAGGCAGGGGCAATCAGCCCCAGCATTTT; CDR3aa: CASSEGRGNQPQHF
j_gene: TRBJ1-5; d_gene: TRBD1; abundance: once; v_gene: TRBV6-5; CDR3nt: TGTGCCAGCAGGTCCCGGACAGGGAATCAGCCCCAGCATTTT; CDR3aa: CASRSRTGNQPQHF
j_gene: TRBJ1-2; d_gene: NA; abundance: few; v_gene: TRBV25-1; CDR3nt: TGTGCCAGCAGTGAATCAGGCTCGGGGGTAGGTGGCTACACCTTC; CDR3aa: CASSESGSGVGGYTF
j_gene: TRBJ1-2; d_gene: NA; abundance: NA; v_gene: TRBV27; CDR3nt: TGTGCCAGCAGCCCCGGGGACGGGGGATACTATGGCTACACCTTC; CDR3aa: CASSPGDGGYYGYTF
j_gene: TRBJ1-2; d_gene: TRBD1; abundance: NA; v_gene: TRBV30; CDR3nt: TGTGCCTGGAGTTTTGAGGGGGCGACTGGCTACACCTTC; CDR3aa: CAWSFEGATGYTF